Sequencing of this T cell receptor (beta chain) was carried out in a study of T cell responses to AZD1222 COVID-19 vaccine. On this clone: Antigen: not known.

CDR3 length: 15 residues. The V gene lost 0 bases and the J gene lost 6 bases, with 14 bases spanning the gap. The germline gives CDR1 SGDLS, CDR2 YYNGEE. Study-wide findings and caveats: The study reported that nearly half of spike-specific TCRs target unmutated variant regions. Sampling captured repertoires only after the peak T cell response. The study identified only a handful of AZD1222 recipients as seropositive at baseline. Most donors were white British and more were female, and clonal diversity was possibly underestimated.

Assay used: immunoSEQ multiplex PCR; TCRdb lists only in-frame clones, some missing. This table has some 150,000 clones, 85% appearing once. The rearrangement uses TRBV9 and TRBJ2-3; D is ambiguous. The starting material was peripheral blood, obtained 28 days after the second dose of the MenACWY control vaccine. The sequence was obtained from an adult who received the MenACWY meningococcal vaccine as a control. CDR3 region: CASSVGSIGADTQYF. DNA of the CDR3: TGTGCCAGCAGCGTAGGGTCCATAGGCGCCGATACGCAGTATTTT.